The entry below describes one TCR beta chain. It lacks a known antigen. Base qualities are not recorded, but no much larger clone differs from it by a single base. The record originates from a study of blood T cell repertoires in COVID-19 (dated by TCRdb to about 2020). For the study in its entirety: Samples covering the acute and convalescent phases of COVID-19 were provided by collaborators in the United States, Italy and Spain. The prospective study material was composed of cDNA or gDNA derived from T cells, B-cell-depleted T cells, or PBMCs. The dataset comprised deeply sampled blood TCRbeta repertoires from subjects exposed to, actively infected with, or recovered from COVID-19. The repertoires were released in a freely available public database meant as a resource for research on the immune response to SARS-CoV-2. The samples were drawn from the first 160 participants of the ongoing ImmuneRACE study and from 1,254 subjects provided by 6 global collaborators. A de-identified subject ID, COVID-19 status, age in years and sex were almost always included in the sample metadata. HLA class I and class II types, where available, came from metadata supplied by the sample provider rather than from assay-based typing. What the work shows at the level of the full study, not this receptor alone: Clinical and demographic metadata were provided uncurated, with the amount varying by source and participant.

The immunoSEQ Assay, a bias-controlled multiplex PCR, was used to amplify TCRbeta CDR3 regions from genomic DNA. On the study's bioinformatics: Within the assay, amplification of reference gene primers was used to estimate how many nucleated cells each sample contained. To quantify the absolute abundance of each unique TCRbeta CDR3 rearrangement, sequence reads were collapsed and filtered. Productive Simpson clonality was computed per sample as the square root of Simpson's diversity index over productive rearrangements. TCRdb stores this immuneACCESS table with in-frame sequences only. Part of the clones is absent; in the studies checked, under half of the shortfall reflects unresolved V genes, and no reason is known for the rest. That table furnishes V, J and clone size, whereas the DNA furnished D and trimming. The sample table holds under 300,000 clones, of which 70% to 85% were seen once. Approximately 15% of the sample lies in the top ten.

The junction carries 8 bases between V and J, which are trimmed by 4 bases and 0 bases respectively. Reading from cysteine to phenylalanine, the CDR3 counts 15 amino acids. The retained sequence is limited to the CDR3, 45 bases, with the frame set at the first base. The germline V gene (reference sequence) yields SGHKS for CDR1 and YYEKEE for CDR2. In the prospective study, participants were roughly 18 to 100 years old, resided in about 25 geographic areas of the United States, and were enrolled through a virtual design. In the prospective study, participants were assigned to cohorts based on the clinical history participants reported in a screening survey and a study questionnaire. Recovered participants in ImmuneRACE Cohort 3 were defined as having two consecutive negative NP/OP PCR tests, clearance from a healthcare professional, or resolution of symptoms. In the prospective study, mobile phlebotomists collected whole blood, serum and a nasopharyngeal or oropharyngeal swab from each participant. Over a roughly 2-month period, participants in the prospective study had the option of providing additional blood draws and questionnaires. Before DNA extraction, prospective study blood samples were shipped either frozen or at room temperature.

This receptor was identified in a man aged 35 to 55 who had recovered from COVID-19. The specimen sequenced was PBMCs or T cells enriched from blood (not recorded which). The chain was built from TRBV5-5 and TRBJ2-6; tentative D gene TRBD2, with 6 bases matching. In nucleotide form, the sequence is TGTGCCAGCAGCCTACTAGCCTCTGGGGCCAACGTCCTGACTTTC. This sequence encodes CASSLLASGANVLTF.